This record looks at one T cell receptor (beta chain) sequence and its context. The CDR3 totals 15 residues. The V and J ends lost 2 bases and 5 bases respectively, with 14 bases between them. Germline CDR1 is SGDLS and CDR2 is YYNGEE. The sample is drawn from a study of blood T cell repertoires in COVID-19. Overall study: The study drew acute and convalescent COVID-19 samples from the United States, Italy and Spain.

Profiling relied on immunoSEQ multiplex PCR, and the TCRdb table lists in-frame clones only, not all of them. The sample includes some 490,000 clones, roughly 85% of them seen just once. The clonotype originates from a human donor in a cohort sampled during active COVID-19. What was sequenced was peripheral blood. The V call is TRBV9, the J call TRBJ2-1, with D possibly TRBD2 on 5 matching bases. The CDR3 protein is CASSVSLWGDNEQFF. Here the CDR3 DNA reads TGTGCCAGCAGCGTCTCTTTATGGGGAGACAATGAGCAGTTCTTC. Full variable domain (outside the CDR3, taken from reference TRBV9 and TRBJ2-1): DSGVTQTPKHLITATGQRVTLRCSPRSGDLSVYWYQQSLDQGLQFLIQYYNGEERAKGNILERFSAQQFPDLHSELNLSSLELGDSALYFCASSVSLWGDNEQFFGPGTRLTVL.